This T cell receptor (beta chain) came from a study of OX40 agonist ivuxolimab in advanced cancers. As for the study in general: Ivuxolimab is a fully human IgG2 antibody that activates OX40 (CD134). Recorded diagnoses for dose-escalation patients were hepatocellular carcinoma, melanoma, renal cell or head and neck cancer.

The CDR3 contains 13 residues. Trimming left V 3 bases short and J 8 bases short, with 10 bases between. Per germline, CDR1 MNHEY and CDR2 SMNVEV (reference sequence). Method: immunoSEQ multiplex PCR; TCRdb's copy keeps in-frame clones and lacks some. The sample includes 30,000 to 40,000 clones, roughly 90% of them seen just once. Remarks on this clone: No antigen is known for it.

Sampling times: baseline, cycle 4 day 1, cycle 7 day 1. Study-level points and caveats: Among the lowest levels of clonal expansion were found in partial responders at 0.1-3.0 mg/kg.

The genes are TRBV27 and TRBJ1-4; D perhaps matches TRBD1 (5 bases). The sequence was collected from an adult with an advanced solid tumor such as melanoma, head and neck, liver or kidney cancer. The sample in question was CD4+ or CD8+ T cells sorted from blood, obtained in a trial of the OX40 agonist ivuxolimab. The CDR3 sequence is CASSFLRGEKLFF. CDR3 bases: TGTGCCAGCAGTTTTTTAAGGGGCGAAAAACTGTTTTTT. The full variable domain, rest sourced from reference TRBV27 and TRBJ1-4, is EAQVTQNPRYLITVTGKKLTVTCSQNMNHEYMSWYRQDPGLGLRQIYYSMNVEVTDKGDVPEGYKVSRKEKRNFPLILESPSPNQTSLYFCASSFLRGEKLFFGSGTQLSVL.